The 32 T cell receptor beta chains presented below share a single source sample, sequenced in a study of T-cell memory formation after mild COVID-19. Each CDR3 protein gets one entry after TCRdb re-called the 5' RACE reads with MiXCR. The top ten clones hold approximately 13% of a sample with hundreds of thousands of distinct CDR3 sequences, 15% to 20% of them seen once. The sample comprised PBMCs or a T cell subset sorted from them (not recorded which). The receptors come from an adult woman who had mild COVID-19 (a few samples of this study predate the infection). Cell type and time point are not known.

This clonotype turned up a few times. The rearrangement links TRBV5-1 to TRBJ1-1; D is undetermined. The V end lost 5 bases, the J end lost 3 bases, and 11 bases lay between the germline ends. Germline lookup yields CDR1 SGHRS and CDR2 YFSETQ. The CDR3 has 13 amino acids. This chain's CDR3 is CASRPEADTEAFF. The CDR3 DNA is TGCGCCAGCAGACCTGAGGCGGACACTGAAGCTTTCTTT.

This clonotype was seen only a few times. V is TRBV4-1 and J is TRBJ1-1, with D possibly matching TRBD1 (6 bases). This CDR3 has 12 amino acids. The germline V gene has CDR1 MGHRA and CDR2 YSYEKL. V shed 2 bases and J shed 5 bases, with 6 bases lying between them. CDR3 loop: CASSQTGTEAFF. CDR3 DNA: TGCGCCAGCAGCCAAACAGGGACTGAAGCTTTCTTT.

For the CDR3, the DNA is TGTGCCAGCAGTTCCGTCGGGACAGGCGGCGAAAAACTGTTTTTT. Protein product: CASSSVGTGGEKLFF. The V call is TRBV6-2 or TRBV6-3, the J call TRBJ1-4, with TRBD1 matching 8 bases. V lost 4 bases to trimming and J lost 8 bases; unmatched junction nucleotides: 9. Germline V gene lookup returns CDR1 MNHEY and CDR2 SVGEGT. The CDR3 is 15 amino acids.

This chain connects TRBV2 to TRBJ1-3; D is unresolved. CDR3 length equals 14 residues. Germline CDR1 SNHLY, CDR2 FYNNEI. With 6 bases removed from V and 0 bases from J, the gap between germline ends came to 9 bases. Written as DNA, the CDR3 is TGTGCCAGCAGCGCTGAGAGCTCTGGAAACACCATATATTTT. Its protein is CASSAESSGNTIYF.

This clonotype was counted a few times. The chain uses TRBV6-5 and TRBJ2-2, with D hard to call. From germline, CDR1 is MNHEY and CDR2 SVGAGI. V was trimmed by 8 bases and J by 5 bases, leaving 9 bases between them. The CDR3 has 12 residues. CDR3 residues: CASRFLTGELFF. The DNA for the CDR3 is TGTGCCAGCCGATTTCTTACCGGGGAGCTGTTTTTT.

The chain links TRBV9 to TRBJ2-1, with D perhaps matching TRBD2 (5 bases). V lost 0 bases to trimming and J lost 6 bases, with 16 bases between them. The CDR3 extends over 16 amino acids. Germline V CDR1 and CDR2: SGDLS, YYNGEE. CDR3 nucleotides: TGTGCCAGCAGCGTAGGGGAGAGGGCCCTCAGCAATGAGCAGTTCTTC. Translated: CASSVGERALSNEQFF. The variable domain in full, completed from reference TRBV9 and TRBJ2-1, reads DSGVTQTPKHLITATGQRVTLRCSPRSGDLSVYWYQQSLDQGLQFLIQYYNGEERAKGNILERFSAQQFPDLHSELNLSSLELGDSALYFCASSVGERALSNEQFFGPGTRLTVL.

The rearrangement joins TRBV24-1 to TRBJ2-1; the match to TRBD1 covers 8 bases. Germline V gene lookup returns CDR1 KGHDR and CDR2 SFDVKD. Trimming cost V 6 bases and J 6 bases; bases outside gene matches: 9. The CDR3 sequence is 15 residues long. Written as DNA, the CDR3 is TGTGCCACCAGTCGGGGCCAGGGGGCAGGCAATGAGCAGTTCTTC. Translation: CATSRGQGAGNEQFF.

This clonotype was seen many times. V and J are TRBV7-6 and TRBJ2-1; 10 positions agree with TRBD2. The CDR3 extends over 16 amino acids. The V segment lost 5 bases and the J segment 1 base; nucleotides outside the gene matches: 5. The germline V gene encodes CDR1 SGHVS and CDR2 FNYEAQ. The CDR3 sequence is CASSTQAGGSYNEQFF. The CDR3 region has the DNA TGTGCCAGCAGCACGCAAGCGGGGGGGTCCTACAATGAGCAGTTCTTC.

This clonotype showed up just a few times. V usage is TRBV12-3 or TRBV12-4 and J usage is TRBJ1-1, with 7 bases aligning to TRBD1. V lost 3 bases and J lost 10; bases outside the gene matches: 5. CDR3 length: 12 residues. CDR3 amino acids: CASSFTGDSAFF. The CDR3 DNA reads as TGTGCCAGCAGTTTCACAGGGGACTCAGCTTTCTTT.

The chain carries TRBV7-2 and TRBJ1-6; D call uncertain. CDR3 length: 13 residues. V was clipped by 5 bases and J by 7 bases, with 9 bases between them. CDR1 and CDR2 from the germline V gene are SGHTA and FQGNSA. CDR3: CASSPRRNSPLHF. As DNA, the CDR3 is TGTGCCAGCAGCCCGCGCAGGAATTCACCCCTCCACTTT.

This clonotype has a handful of counts. The chain employs TRBV7-2 and TRBJ2-7; D unresolved. Per the germline V gene, CDR1 is SGHTA and CDR2 is FQGNSA. V lost 1 base and J lost 0, with 10 bases in between. The CDR3 contains 15 residues. The CDR3 nucleotides read TGTGCCAGCAGCTTAGGGGTCTACCTCTCCTACGAGCAGTACTTC. Translation: CASSLGVYLSYEQYF.

The chain employs TRBV2 and TRBJ2-4; D ambiguous. This CDR3 has 12 residues. V was shortened by 4 bases and J by 2 bases, with 3 bases between the two germline ends. The germline gives CDR1 SNHLY, CDR2 FYNNEI. The CDR3 is CASSVTKNIQYF. Written as DNA, the CDR3 is TGTGCCAGCAGTGTGACCAAAAACATTCAGTACTTC.

This clonotype appeared a few times. V is TRBV24-1 and J is TRBJ2-3; D is ambiguous. Germline-derived CDR1 and CDR2 are KGHDR and SFDVKD. The CDR3 covers 14 residues. V was cut by 6 bases and J by 3 bases, with 12 bases left in between. The DNA for the CDR3 is TGTGCCACCAGTCCACCTCAGTCGACAGATACGCAGTATTTT. Translated, it gives CATSPPQSTDTQYF.

The chain recombines TRBV5-1 with TRBJ2-1; TRBD1 is a possible D gene (6 bases). Germline V gene lookup returns CDR1 SGHRS and CDR2 YFSETQ. V was clipped by 7 bases and J by 7 bases, with 24 bases between them. CDR3 length equals 16 residues. The CDR3 is CASGAPGRQRGNEQFF. CDR3 nucleotide sequence: TGCGCCAGCGGGGCCCCGGGCCGACAGAGGGGGAATGAGCAGTTCTTC.

The V gene is TRBV6-5, the J gene TRBJ2-5; D unclear. The germline V and J ends were trimmed by 0 bases and 5 bases, with 7 bases remaining between them. This CDR3 region has 13 residues. Germline-derived CDR1 and CDR2 are MNHEY and SVGAGI. In nucleotides, the CDR3 is TGTGCCAGCAGTTACTCGTACGGGGAGACCCAGTACTTC. Its protein product is CASSYSYGETQYF.

CDR3 DNA: TGTGCCAGCAGAAGAGGGTCCTCAACCGCGAACACCGGGGAGCTGTTTTTT. It yields the protein CASRRGSSTANTGELFF. The rearrangement joins TRBV6-6 to TRBJ2-2; a possible D gene is TRBD2 (5 bases). The germline V gene encodes CDR1 MNHNY and CDR2 SVGAGI (reference sequence). CDR3 length equals 17 residues. Trimming shortened V by 6 bases and J by 0 bases, and 17 bases separated the two germline ends.

In this sample, this clonotype turned up a few times. The chain recombines TRBV6-5 with TRBJ2-1; D gene unclear. Trimming left V 7 bases short and J 11 bases short, with 12 bases between. Germline V CDR1 and CDR2: MNHEY, SVGAGI. The CDR3 consists of 11 residues. CDR3 bases: TGTGCCAGCAATTTCCTACAGCAGCAGTTCTTC. Translation gives CASNFLQQQFF.

This clonotype showed up many times. The chain has TRBV7-9 and TRBJ2-1; 7 positions agree with TRBD1. The CDR3 is 15 amino acids. V was clipped by 5 bases and J by 9 bases; unmatched bases: 13. Per the germline V gene, CDR1 is SEHNR and CDR2 is FQNEAQ (reference sequence). The CDR3 DNA reads TGTGCCAGCAGCGAGGGTAGCACACGACAGGGTGAGCAGTTCTTC. Its translation: CASSEGSTRQGEQFF.

A few counts support this clonotype. V and J are TRBV7-6 and TRBJ2-3; D is uncertain. The germline V gene has CDR1 SGHVS and CDR2 FNYEAQ. This CDR3 region has 14 residues. Trimming cost V 0 bases and J 0 bases, with 4 bases left between them. CDR3 bases: TGTGCCAGCAGCTTAGCCATCAGCACAGATACGCAGTATTTT. It encodes CASSLAISTDTQYF.

This clonotype was picked up a small number of times. V and J are TRBV6-6 and TRBJ2-1; maybe TRBD1 (6 bases). Germline values: CDR1 MNHNY, CDR2 SVGAGI (reference sequence). The V gene lost 2 bases and the J gene lost 7 bases, with 12 bases spanning the gap. There are 14 residues in the CDR3. The CDR3 coding sequence is TGTGCCAGCAGTTACCCCAACAGGGAGAATGAGCAGTTCTTC. This encodes CASSYPNRENEQFF.

The chain employs TRBV6-4 and TRBJ1-2, with TRBD1 matching over 12 bases. The CDR3 runs to 13 residues. V trimming: 8 bases; J trimming: 7 bases; junction bases outside the gene matches: 5. Per the germline V gene, CDR1 is MRHNA and CDR2 is SNTAGT. CDR3 sequence (DNA): TGTGCCAGCCGAGGGACAGGGGGCTCTGGCTACACCTTC. It encodes CASRGTGGSGYTF.

This clonotype was picked up a small number of times. The rearrangement uses TRBV6-5 and TRBJ2-5; 8 bases match TRBD2. This CDR3 is 15 amino acids long. V shed 5 bases, J shed 3 bases, and the junction held 8 bases outside the gene matches. Germline-derived CDR1 and CDR2 are MNHEY and SVGAGI. CDR3 in DNA: TGTGCCAGCAGTCCCACAGCGGGGGTAAAAGAGACCCAGTACTTC. This gives the protein CASSPTAGVKETQYF.

The chain uses TRBV6-2 or TRBV6-3 and TRBJ1-1; perhaps TRBD1 as D (6 bases). Trimming removed 6 bases from V and 3 bases from J, with 14 bases in between. CDR1 is MNHEY and CDR2 is SVGEGT in the germline V gene. This CDR3 contains 14 residues. CDR3 sequence (DNA): TGTGCCAGCAGGGAAGCCCAGGGGCACACTGAAGCTTTCTTT. This gives the protein CASREAQGHTEAFF.

In its sample, this clonotype was seen many times. The chain links TRBV7-3 to TRBJ1-1; weak D call: TRBD1 (5 bases). Germline loops: CDR1 SGHTA, CDR2 FQGTGA. Trimming took off 8 bases at V and 1 base at J, with 20 bases between the two ends. The CDR3 extends over 16 amino acids. CDR3 protein: CASSGMRIRWNTEAFF. The DNA of the CDR3 is TGTGCCAGCTCAGGGATGAGAATACGTTGGAACACTGAAGCTTTCTTT.

Comment on this clonotype: At one end the junction does not follow the germline gene, possibly because of a read error. V is TRBV7-9 and J is TRBJ1-1; the match to TRBD1 covers 8 bases. The V gene's germline CDR1 is SEHNR and CDR2 FQNEAQ (reference sequence). CDR3 length: 15 residues. CDR3 DNA: TGTGCCAGCAGTTTAGACGGGACAGGTGTGTTATTAGCTTTCTTT. It yields the protein CASSLDGTGVLLAFF.

This clonotype has just a few counts. This chain joins TRBV3-1 and TRBJ2-1; 7 bases match TRBD2. With 4 bases clipped from V and 7 bases from J, the junction kept 10 bases outside the gene matches. The CDR3 consists of 15 residues. Germline V CDR1 and CDR2: LGHDT, YNNKEL (reference sequence). The CDR3 region has the DNA TGTGCCAGCAGCCCTGGACTAGTAAGGCCGAATGAGCAGTTCTTC. Residues: CASSPGLVRPNEQFF.

V usage is TRBV9 and J usage is TRBJ2-1; no clear D gene. V was trimmed by 0 bases and J by 2 bases, leaving 12 bases between them. The CDR3 contains 16 residues. The germline V gene has CDR1 SGDLS and CDR2 YYNGEE. CDR3 loop: CASSVVEGPPYNEQFF. The CDR3, as DNA: TGTGCCAGCAGCGTAGTGGAAGGCCCCCCCTACAATGAGCAGTTCTTC.

The rearrangement links TRBV7-9 to TRBJ1-2; D unresolved. Germline loops: CDR1 SEHNR, CDR2 FQNEAQ (reference sequence). This CDR3 is 13 amino acids long. V dropped 5 bases and J dropped 6 bases, with 13 bases sitting between them. DNA for the CDR3: TGTGCCAGCAGCCCCGGGCTGATTCATGGCTACACCTTC. This gives the protein CASSPGLIHGYTF. Based on the CDR3 plus reference TRBV7-9 and TRBJ1-2, the full variable domain is DTGVSQNPRHKITKRGQNVTFRCDPISEHNRLYWYRQTLGQGPEFLTYFQNEAQLEKSRLLSDRFSAERPKGSFSTLEIQRTEQGDSAMYLCASSPGLIHGYTFGSGTRLTVV.

This clonotype turned up a few times. The chain links TRBV5-1 to TRBJ2-7; 11 bases align to TRBD1. The germline CDR1 and CDR2 sequences are SGHRS and YFSETQ. The CDR3 consists of 14 residues. With 4 bases clipped from V and 5 bases from J, the junction kept 5 bases outside the gene matches. As DNA, the CDR3 is TGCGCCAGCAGCCCGGGACAGGGGGTCCACGAGCAGTACTTC. Its translation: CASSPGQGVHEQYF.

This clonotype was seen a handful of times. The chain combines TRBV6-5 with TRBJ2-7, with 10 bases identical to TRBD1. V lost 2 bases to trimming and J lost 0 bases; unmatched junction nucleotides: 4. The CDR3 contains 16 residues. Germline CDR1 and CDR2: MNHEY and SVGAGI. The CDR3 region is CASSYRTGGYSYEQYF. CDR3 DNA: TGTGCCAGCAGTTACCGGACAGGGGGGTACTCCTACGAGCAGTACTTC.

This CDR3 reads CASSMPHTSSNQPQHF. DNA for the CDR3: TGTGCCAGTAGTATGCCACATACTTCTAGCAATCAGCCCCAGCATTTT. The rearrangement joins TRBV19 to TRBJ1-5; no clear D gene. The CDR3 runs to 16 residues. Trimming stripped 3 bases from V and 0 bases from J, with 12 bases between. Germline V CDR1 and CDR2: LNHDA, SQIVND (reference sequence).

This chain connects TRBV5-5 to TRBJ2-1; 12 bases line up with TRBD2. The CDR3 runs 15 residues. V lost 1 base to trimming and J lost 7 bases; unmatched junction nucleotides: 3. Germline V gene lookup returns CDR1 SGHKS and CDR2 YYEKEE (reference sequence). CDR3 residues: CASSLSSGGVNEQFF. In DNA form, the CDR3 reads TGTGCCAGCAGCTTGTCTAGCGGGGGGGTAAATGAGCAGTTCTTC. Complete variable domain (other parts from reference TRBV5-5 and TRBJ2-1): DAGVTQSPTHLIKTRGQQVTLRCSPISGHKSVSWYQQVLGQGPQFIFQYYEKEERGRGNFPDRFSARQFPNYSSELNVNALLLGDSALYLCASSLSSGGVNEQFFGPGTRLTVL.